The subject of this entry is one TCR beta chain. The antigen is not known. The table came from immunoSEQ multiplex PCR; TCRdb's copy has only in-frame clones and leaves some out. This sample has some 100,000 clones; more than 70% occur once, and the top ten carry roughly 10%. The data were obtained in a study of T cell responses to AZD1222 COVID-19 vaccine. General study points: Per reports, nearly half of all spike-specific TCRs target regions that are unmutated in variants. Repertoire sampling happened only post peak T cell response. Only a handful of people who got AZD1222 tested seropositive at baseline. Clonal diversity was possibly underestimated, and white British individuals and females predominated among donors.

The V and J ends lost 2 bases and 2 bases respectively, with 5 bases between them. Germline CDR1 and CDR2: SGHRS and YFSETQ. This CDR3 has 13 residues. The rearrangement links TRBV5-1 to TRBJ1-3; D is unresolved. The sequences come from peripheral blood, collected 28 days after the second AZD1222 dose. The clonotype originates from an adult who received the AZD1222 COVID-19 vaccine. The chain's CDR3 is CASSFTAGNTIYF. The CDR3 region has the DNA TGCGCCAGCAGCTTCACCGCTGGAAACACCATATATTTT. Supplemented by reference TRBV5-1 and TRBJ1-3, the full variable domain reads KAGVTQTPRYLIKTRGQQVTLSCSPISGHRSVSWYQQTPGQGLQFLFEYFSETQRNKGNFPGRFSGRQFSNSRSEMNVSTLELGDSALYLCASSFTAGNTIYFGEGSWLTVV.